This T cell receptor (beta chain) was sequenced for a study of cytomegalovirus exposure and HLA in healthy donors. Study-level points and caveats: That first-cohort TCR clusters tended to co-occur in the roughly 130 validation repertoires was found in a later analysis.

Produced via immunoSEQ multiplex PCR; TCRdb's table is partial and in-frame only. The repertoire holds some 99,000 clones, with more than 70% as singletons. Details on this clone: No antigen is known for it.

Trimming cost V 4 bases and J 3 bases; bases outside gene matches: 4. From germline, CDR1 is ENHRY and CDR2 SYGVKD. This CDR3 region has 14 residues. Sequencing was carried out using PBMCs. The sequence was obtained from a young woman in good health and CMV-seronegative. This chain uses TRBV10-3 with TRBJ1-2; 8 nucleotides line up with TRBD1. The CDR3 is CAISVKTGDYGYTF. CDR3 sequence (DNA): TGTGCCATCAGTGTGAAGACAGGGGACTATGGCTACACCTTC.